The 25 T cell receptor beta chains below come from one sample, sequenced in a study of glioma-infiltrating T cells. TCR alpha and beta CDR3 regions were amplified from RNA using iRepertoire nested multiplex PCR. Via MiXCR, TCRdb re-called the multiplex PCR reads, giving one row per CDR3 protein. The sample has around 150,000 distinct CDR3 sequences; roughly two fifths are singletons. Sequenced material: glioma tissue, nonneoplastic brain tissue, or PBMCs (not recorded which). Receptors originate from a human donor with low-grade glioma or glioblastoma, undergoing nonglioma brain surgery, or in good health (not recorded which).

The CDR3 sequence: CASSFGFYSYEQYF. The CDR3 DNA is TGTGCCAGCAGCTTTGGGTTCTACTCCTACGAGCAGTACTTC. V and J are TRBV7-9 and TRBJ2-7; no clear D. Germline V lookup: CDR1 SEHNR, CDR2 FQNEAQ (reference sequence). V lost 3 bases to trimming and J lost 0 bases, with 9 bases between them. This CDR3 is built from 14 residues.

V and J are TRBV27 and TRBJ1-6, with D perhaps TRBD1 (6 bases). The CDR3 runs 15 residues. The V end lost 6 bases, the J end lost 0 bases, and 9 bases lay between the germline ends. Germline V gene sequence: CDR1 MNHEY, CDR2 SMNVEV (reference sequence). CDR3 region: CASSGQSSYNSPLHF. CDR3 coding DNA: TGTGCCAGCAGCGGACAGAGCTCCTATAATTCACCCCTCCACTTT.

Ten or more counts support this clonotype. As DNA, the CDR3 is TGTGCCAGCGCCGACAGGAGAAACTATGGCTACACCTTC. This gives the protein CASADRRNYGYTF. The chain couples TRBV6-1 to TRBJ1-2; tentatively, D is TRBD1 (6 bases). From germline, CDR1 is MNHNS and CDR2 SASEGT. V gave up 8 bases and J gave up 2 bases, with 12 bases separating them. CDR3 size: 13 residues.

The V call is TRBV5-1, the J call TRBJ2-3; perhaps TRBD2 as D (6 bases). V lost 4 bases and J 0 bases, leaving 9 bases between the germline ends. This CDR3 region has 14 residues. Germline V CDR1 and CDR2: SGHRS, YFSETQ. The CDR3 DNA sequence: TGCGCCAGCAGCATGCGGGATAGCACAGATACGCAGTATTTT. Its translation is CASSMRDSTDTQYF.

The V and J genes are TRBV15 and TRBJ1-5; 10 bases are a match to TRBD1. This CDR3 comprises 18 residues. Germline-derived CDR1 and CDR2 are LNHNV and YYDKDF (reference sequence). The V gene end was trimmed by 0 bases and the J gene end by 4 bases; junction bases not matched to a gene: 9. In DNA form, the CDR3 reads TGTGCCACCAGCAGAGATTCGGGGACAGGGGTCGGGAATCAGCCCCAGCATTTT. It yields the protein CATSRDSGTGVGNQPQHF.

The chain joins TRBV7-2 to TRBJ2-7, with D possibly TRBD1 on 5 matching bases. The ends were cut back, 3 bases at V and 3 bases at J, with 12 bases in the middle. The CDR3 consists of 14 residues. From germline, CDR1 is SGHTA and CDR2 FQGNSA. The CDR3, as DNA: TGTGCCAGCAGCTTTGCCAGGGATAACTACGAGCAGTACTTC. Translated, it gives CASSFARDNYEQYF.

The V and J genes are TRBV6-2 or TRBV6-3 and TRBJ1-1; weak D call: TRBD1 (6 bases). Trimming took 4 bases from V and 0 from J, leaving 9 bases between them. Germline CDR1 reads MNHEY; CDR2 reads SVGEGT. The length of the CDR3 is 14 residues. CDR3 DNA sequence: TGTGCCAGCAGTTCGGCAGGGGTGAACACTGAAGCTTTCTTT. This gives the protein CASSSAGVNTEAFF.

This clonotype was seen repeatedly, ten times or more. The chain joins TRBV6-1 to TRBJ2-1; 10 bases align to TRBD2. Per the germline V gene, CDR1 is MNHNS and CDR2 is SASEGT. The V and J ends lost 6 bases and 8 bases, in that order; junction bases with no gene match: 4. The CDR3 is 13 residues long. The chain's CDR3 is CASRKRGGYEQFF. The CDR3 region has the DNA TGTGCCAGCAGAAAGCGGGGGGGGTATGAGCAGTTCTTC.

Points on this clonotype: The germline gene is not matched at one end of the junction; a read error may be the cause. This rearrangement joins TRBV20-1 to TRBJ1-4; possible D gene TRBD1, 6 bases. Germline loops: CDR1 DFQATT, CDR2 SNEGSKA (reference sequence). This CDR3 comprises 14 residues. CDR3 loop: CSARSGQLNEKLFF. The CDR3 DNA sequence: TGCAGTGCCCGCTCCGGACAGCTTAATGAGAAACTGTTTTTT.

The CDR3 spells CASSQAVGGAQPQHF. CDR3 nucleotide sequence: TGTGCCAGCAGCCAAGCGGTTGGTGGGGCCCAGCCCCAGCATTTT. The chain combines TRBV4-2 with TRBJ1-5; D is perhaps TRBD1 (5 bases). Trimming left V 1 base short and J 7 bases short, with 14 bases between. Germline V CDR1 and CDR2: LGHNA, YNFKEQ. The CDR3 has 15 amino acids.

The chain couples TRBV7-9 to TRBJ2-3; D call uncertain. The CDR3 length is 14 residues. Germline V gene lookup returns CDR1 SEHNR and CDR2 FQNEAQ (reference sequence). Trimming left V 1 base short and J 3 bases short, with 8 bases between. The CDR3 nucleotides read TGTGCCAGCAGCTTAGGGACCTTAACAGATACGCAGTATTTT. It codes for CASSLGTLTDTQYF.

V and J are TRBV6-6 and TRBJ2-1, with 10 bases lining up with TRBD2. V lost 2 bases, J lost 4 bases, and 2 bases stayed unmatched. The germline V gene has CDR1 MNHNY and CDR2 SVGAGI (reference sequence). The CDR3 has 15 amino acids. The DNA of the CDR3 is TGTGCCAGCAGTTACACTAGCGGGGTTTACAATGAGCAGTTCTTC. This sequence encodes CASSYTSGVYNEQFF.

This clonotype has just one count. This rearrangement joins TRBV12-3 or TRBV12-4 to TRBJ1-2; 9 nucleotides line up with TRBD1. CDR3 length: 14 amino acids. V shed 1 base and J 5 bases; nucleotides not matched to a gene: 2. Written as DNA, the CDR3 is TGTGCCAGCAGTTTAGGACAGGGGGAGTATGGCTACACCTTC. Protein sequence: CASSLGQGEYGYTF.

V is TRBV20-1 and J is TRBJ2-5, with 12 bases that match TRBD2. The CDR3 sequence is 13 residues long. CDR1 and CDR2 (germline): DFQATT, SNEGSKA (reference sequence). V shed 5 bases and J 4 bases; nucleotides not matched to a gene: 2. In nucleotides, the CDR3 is TGCAGTGCTCGGGGACTAGCGGGAGAGACCCAGTACTTC. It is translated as CSARGLAGETQYF.

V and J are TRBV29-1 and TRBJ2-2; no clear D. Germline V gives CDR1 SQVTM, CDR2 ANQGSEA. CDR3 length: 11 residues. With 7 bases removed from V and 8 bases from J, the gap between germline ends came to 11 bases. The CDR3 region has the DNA TGCAGCGGTCTGACCTTGGGGGAGCTGTTTTTT. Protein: CSGLTLGELFF.

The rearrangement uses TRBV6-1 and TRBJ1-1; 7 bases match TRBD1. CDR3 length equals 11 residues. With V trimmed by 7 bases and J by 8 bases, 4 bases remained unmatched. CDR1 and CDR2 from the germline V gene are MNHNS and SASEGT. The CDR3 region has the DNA TGTGCCAGCACGGGGACAGCCGAAGCTTTCTTT. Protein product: CASTGTAEAFF.

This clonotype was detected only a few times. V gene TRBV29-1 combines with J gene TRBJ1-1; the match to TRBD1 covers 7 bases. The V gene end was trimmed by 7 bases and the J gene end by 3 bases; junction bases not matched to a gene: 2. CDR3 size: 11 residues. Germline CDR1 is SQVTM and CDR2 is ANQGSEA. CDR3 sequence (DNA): TGCAGCGCTACAGGGGACACTGAAGCTTTCTTT. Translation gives CSATGDTEAFF.

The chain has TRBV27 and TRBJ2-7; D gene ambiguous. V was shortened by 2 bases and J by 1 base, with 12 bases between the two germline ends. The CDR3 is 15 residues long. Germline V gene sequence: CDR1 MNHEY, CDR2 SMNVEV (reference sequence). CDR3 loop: CASSLGRSASYEQYF. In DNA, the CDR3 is TGTGCCAGCAGTTTAGGACGGTCGGCTTCCTACGAGCAGTACTTC.

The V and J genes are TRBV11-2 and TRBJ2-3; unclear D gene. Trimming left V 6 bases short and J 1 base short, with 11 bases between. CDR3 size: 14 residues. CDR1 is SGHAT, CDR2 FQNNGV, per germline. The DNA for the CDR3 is TGTGCCAGCAGTATAATTGAGGGCACAGATACGCAGTATTTT. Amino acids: CASSIIEGTDTQYF.

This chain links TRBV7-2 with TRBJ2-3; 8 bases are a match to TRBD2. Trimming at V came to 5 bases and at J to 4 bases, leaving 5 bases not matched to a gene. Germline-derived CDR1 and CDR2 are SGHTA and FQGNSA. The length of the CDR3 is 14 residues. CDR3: CASSQGTRADTQYF. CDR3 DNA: TGTGCCAGCAGCCAAGGGACTAGAGCAGATACGCAGTATTTT. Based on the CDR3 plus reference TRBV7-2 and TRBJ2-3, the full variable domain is GAGVSQSPSNKVTEKGKDVELRCDPISGHTALYWYRQSLGQGLEFLIYFQGNSAPDKSGLPSDRFSAERTGGSVSTLTIQRTQQEDSAVYLCASSQGTRADTQYFGPGTRLTVL.

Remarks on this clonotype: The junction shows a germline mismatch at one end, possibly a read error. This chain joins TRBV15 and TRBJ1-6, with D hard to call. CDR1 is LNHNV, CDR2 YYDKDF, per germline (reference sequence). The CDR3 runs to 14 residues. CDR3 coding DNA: TGTGCCACCAGCAGAGGGGTTTGGAATTCACCCCTCAACTTT. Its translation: CATSRGVWNSPLNF.

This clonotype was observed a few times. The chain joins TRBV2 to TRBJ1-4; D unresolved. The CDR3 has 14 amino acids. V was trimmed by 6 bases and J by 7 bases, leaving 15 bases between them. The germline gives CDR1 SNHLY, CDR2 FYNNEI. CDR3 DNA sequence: TGTGCCAGCAGCGTCCGCGGAGGCAGTGAAAAACTGTTTTTT. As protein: CASSVRGGSEKLFF.

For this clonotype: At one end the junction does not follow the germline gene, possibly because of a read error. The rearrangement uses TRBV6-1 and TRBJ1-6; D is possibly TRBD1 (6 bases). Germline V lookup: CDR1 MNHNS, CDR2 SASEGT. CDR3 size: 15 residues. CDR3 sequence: CAISEASGENSPLHF. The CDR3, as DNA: TGTGCCATCAGTGAGGCGTCAGGGGAAAATTCACCCCTCCACTTT.

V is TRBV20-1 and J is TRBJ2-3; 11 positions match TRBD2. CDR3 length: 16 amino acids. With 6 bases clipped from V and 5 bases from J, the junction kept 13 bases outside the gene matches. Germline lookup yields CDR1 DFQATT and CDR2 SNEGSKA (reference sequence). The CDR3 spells CSAFSTSGGIIDTQYF. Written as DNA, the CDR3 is TGCAGTGCCTTTAGTACTAGCGGGGGTATCATAGATACGCAGTATTTT.

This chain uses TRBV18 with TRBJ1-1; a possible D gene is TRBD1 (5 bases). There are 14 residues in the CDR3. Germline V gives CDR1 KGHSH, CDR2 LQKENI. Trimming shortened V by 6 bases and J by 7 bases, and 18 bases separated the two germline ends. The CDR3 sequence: CASSPSEGLVEAFF. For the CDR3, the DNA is TGTGCCAGCTCGCCATCTGAGGGGCTGGTTGAAGCTTTCTTT.